Following are 17 T cell receptor beta chains from one sample sequenced in a study of shared clonotypes between healthy human individuals. The assay was immunoSEQ multiplex PCR, and TCRdb's table has in-frame clones only and misses some. Of under 1,100,000 clones in the sample, more than 65% were seen once. Sequencing was done on a sample of memory CD4+ T cells sorted from blood. Sample subset: CD45RA-negative fraction. These receptors came from a man aged 18 to 29 in good health.

Notes on this clone: This specimen includes other DNA sequences encoding the same CDR3. The chain uses TRBV20-1 and TRBJ2-3; D gene ambiguous. CDR3 length: 11 amino acids. Germline lookup yields CDR1 DFQATT and CDR2 SNEGSKA (reference sequence). Trimming removed 1 base from V and 6 bases from J, with 5 bases in between. In DNA, the CDR3 is TGCAGTGCTAGAGTGGCGGATACGCAGTATTTT. Translation gives CSARVADTQYF.

This sequence joins TRBV9 and TRBJ2-1; D is unclear. This CDR3 spans 15 amino acids. Germline CDR1 is SGDLS and CDR2 is YYNGEE. Trimming cost V 0 bases and J 2 bases, with 9 bases left between them. The CDR3 reads CASSVAGYAYNEQFF. The CDR3 DNA is TGTGCCAGCAGCGTAGCTGGATACGCCTACAATGAGCAGTTCTTC.

The chain links TRBV9 to TRBJ2-7, with 7 bases lining up with TRBD1. The CDR3 length is 15 residues. Losses at the gene ends were 6 bases for V and 5 bases for J; bases not matched to a gene: 14. Germline V gene data show CDR1 as SGDLS and CDR2 as YYNGEE. The CDR3 DNA sequence: TGTGCCAGCATGTCCCCTCGACAGGGTGGCAACGAGCAGTACTTC. Amino acids: CASMSPRQGGNEQYF.

The gene calls are TRBV4-1 and TRBJ2-1; no clear D. Germline CDR1 MGHRA, CDR2 YSYEKL. CDR3 size: 10 residues. V was trimmed by 2 bases and J by 8 bases, leaving 1 base between them. CDR3 DNA: TGCGCCAGCAGCCAACATGAGCAGTTCTTC. It is translated as CASSQHEQFF.

This clone was detected once. The J gene is TRBJ1-1, the V gene TRBV6-5; D possibly corresponds to TRBD1 (5 bases). Trimming removed 2 bases from V and 8 bases from J, with 15 bases in between. This CDR3 has 14 amino acids. Germline values: CDR1 MNHEY, CDR2 SVGAGI. This chain's CDR3 is CASSYDWGSVEAFF. CDR3 sequence (DNA): TGTGCCAGCAGTTACGATTGGGGGTCGGTGGAAGCTTTCTTT.

The J gene is TRBJ1-2, the V gene TRBV7-2; TRBD1 agrees at 7 bases. The germline CDR1 and CDR2 sequences are SGHTA and FQGNSA. Germline trimming cut 1 base from V and 2 bases from J; bases unmatched to any gene: 4. The CDR3 is made up of 15 amino acids. Written as DNA, the CDR3 is TGTGCCAGCAGCTTAGATGCAGGGGGAAACTATGGCTACACCTTC. It specifies CASSLDAGGNYGYTF.

The V call is TRBV6-6, the J call TRBJ2-3, with TRBD1 matching 7 bases. From germline, CDR1 is MNHNY and CDR2 SVGAGI (reference sequence). This CDR3 contains 14 residues. V dropped 2 bases and J dropped 2; count of bases not matched to a gene: 1. In DNA, the CDR3 is TGTGCCAGCAGTTACCAGGGGGACACAGATACGCAGTATTTT. This encodes CASSYQGDTDTQYF.

Details on this clone: The sample contains more than one DNA sequence encoding this CDR3. The J gene is TRBJ1-5, the V gene TRBV18; no reliable D call. This CDR3 is 13 amino acids long. V gave up 2 bases and J gave up 2 bases, with 4 bases separating them. From germline, CDR1 is KGHSH and CDR2 LQKENI. CDR3 in amino acids: CASSPGRNQPQHF. The CDR3 DNA reads TGTGCCAGCTCACCAGGGCGCAATCAGCCCCAGCATTTT.

This clone occurred many times. This chain uses TRBV6-7 with TRBJ2-3, with a tentative D call TRBD2 (6 bases). TRBV6-7 qualifies as an ORF whose function is uncertain. CDR3 length: 14 amino acids. V was cut by 8 bases and J by 3 bases, with 15 bases left in between. This CDR3 reads CASLGGPSTDTQYF. Written as DNA, the CDR3 is TGTGCCAGCTTGGGGGGACCCAGTACAGATACGCAGTATTTT.

This clone was counted only a few times. The J gene is TRBJ1-4, the V gene TRBV6-6; possible D gene TRBD1, 6 bases. This CDR3 is 14 amino acids long. V gave up 5 bases and J gave up 0 bases, with 7 bases separating them. CDR1 is MNHNY, CDR2 SVGAGI, per germline (reference sequence). The CDR3 DNA sequence: TGTGCCAGCAGTCGGACAGCAACTAATGAAAAACTGTTTTTT. Protein: CASSRTATNEKLFF.

The chain has TRBV6-5 and TRBJ1-2; D is uncertain. The CDR3 is 13 residues long. Germline lookup yields CDR1 MNHEY and CDR2 SVGAGI. CDR3 residues: CGCASYPNYGYTF. In nucleotides, the CDR3 is TGTGGCTGCGCAAGCTACCCTAACTATGGCTACACCTTC.

The rearrangement uses TRBV5-1 and TRBJ2-3; 7 bases fit TRBD1. Germline V CDR1 and CDR2: SGHRS, YFSETQ. The ends lost 4 bases at V and 2 bases at J; junction bases unmatched: 10. This CDR3 region has 16 residues. This CDR3 is CASSLGTVGNTDTQYF. CDR3 coding DNA: TGCGCCAGCAGCCTCGGGACAGTCGGGAACACAGATACGCAGTATTTT.

DNA of the CDR3: TGCGCCAGCAGCCCGCGGGACTATCTGTACACCGGGGAGCTGTTTTTT. Protein product: CASSPRDYLYTGELFF. The V gene is TRBV5-1, the J gene TRBJ2-2; 7 bases line up with TRBD2. CDR1 SGHRS and CDR2 YFSETQ come from the germline V gene. CDR3 length equals 16 residues. After removal of 4 bases from V and 3 bases from J, the junction contained 9 bases not matched to a gene.

For the CDR3, the DNA is TGTGCCAGCAGTCGGATTAGCGACTCAGATACGCAGTATTTT. This codes for CASSRISDSDTQYF. V and J are TRBV6-5 and TRBJ2-3; D might be TRBD2 (5 bases). The CDR3 runs 14 residues. Germline V gene sequence: CDR1 MNHEY, CDR2 SVGAGI. Trimming took off 5 bases at V and 4 bases at J, with 13 bases between the two ends.

The chain links TRBV4-1 to TRBJ1-5; perhaps TRBD1 as D (6 bases). The germline V gene has CDR1 MGHRA and CDR2 YSYEKL. The CDR3 has 17 amino acids. Trimming shortened V by 3 bases and J by 6 bases, and 21 bases separated the two germline ends. This CDR3 is CASSQRTAAGQPQPQHF. The CDR3 nucleotides are TGCGCCAGCAGCCAGAGGACAGCAGCAGGCCAGCCTCAGCCCCAGCATTTT.

This rearrangement joins TRBV11-3 to TRBJ2-1, with a tentative D call TRBD1 (6 bases). The CDR3 has 13 amino acids. Deletions cut 5 bases from V and 9 bases from J, with 14 bases between. Germline V gene data show CDR1 as SGHNT and CDR2 as YENEEA. The CDR3 DNA sequence: TGTGCCAGCAGCCCCAGAGGGGGATCTGAGCAGTTCTTC. It yields the protein CASSPRGGSEQFF.

The rearrangement links TRBV11-2 to TRBJ1-2; tentatively, D is TRBD1 (6 bases). The CDR3 spans 13 residues. V lost 4 bases and J lost 7, with 13 bases in between. The germline V gene has CDR1 SGHAT and CDR2 FQNNGV. CDR3 in amino acids: CASSSQGGTGYTF. CDR3 bases: TGTGCCAGCAGCTCCCAAGGGGGTACTGGCTACACCTTC.